This T cell receptor (beta chain) emerged from a study of T-cell reconstitution after alpha-beta-depleted transplantation in children. This clonotype has at least ten counts. It was with unique molecular identifiers that the TCRbeta library was prepared. Via MiXCR, TCRdb re-called the PCR reads, giving one row per CDR3 protein. This table has tens of thousands of distinct CDR3 sequences, about a tenth appearing once. The junction had 4 bases not matched to a gene; V was cut back by 4 bases and J by 4 bases. This CDR3 contains 14 residues. Germline CDR1 reads LGHNA; CDR2 reads YSLEER. This sample comprised PBMCs from the stem cell graft donor, obtained from the stem cell graft. The chain employs TRBV4-3 and TRBJ1-1; 9 bases align to TRBD1. This clonotype was sampled from a human donor who donated a stem cell graft to a child with chronic granulomatous disease. DNA of the CDR3: TGCGCCAGCAGCCCAGAGACAGGGGGCACTGAAGCTTTCTTT. Translation gives CASSPETGGTEAFF.